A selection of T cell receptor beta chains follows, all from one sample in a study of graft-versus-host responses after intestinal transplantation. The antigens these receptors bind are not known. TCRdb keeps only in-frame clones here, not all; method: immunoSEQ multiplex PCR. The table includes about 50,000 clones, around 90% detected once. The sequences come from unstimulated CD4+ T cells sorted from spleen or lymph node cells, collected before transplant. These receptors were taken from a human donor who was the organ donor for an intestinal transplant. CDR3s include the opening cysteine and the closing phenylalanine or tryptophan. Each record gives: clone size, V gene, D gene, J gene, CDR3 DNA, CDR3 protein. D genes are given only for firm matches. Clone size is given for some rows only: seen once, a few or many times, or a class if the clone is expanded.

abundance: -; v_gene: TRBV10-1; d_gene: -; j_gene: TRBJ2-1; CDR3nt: TGCGCCAGCAGTGAGTCGTCGGGTGATAACAATGAGCAGTTCTTC; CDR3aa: CASSESSGDNNEQFF
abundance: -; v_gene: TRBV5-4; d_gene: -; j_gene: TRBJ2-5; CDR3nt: TGTGCCAGCAGCTTGGCCGGGGGACACCAAGAGACCCAGTACTTC; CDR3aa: CASSLAGGHQETQYF
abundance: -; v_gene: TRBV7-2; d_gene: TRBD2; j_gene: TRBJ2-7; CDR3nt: TGTGCCAGCAGTCAGGGACTACCGACCTACGAGCAGTACTTC; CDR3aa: CASSQGLPTYEQYF
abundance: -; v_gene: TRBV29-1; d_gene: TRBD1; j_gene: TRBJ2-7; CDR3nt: TGCAGCGTTGCGCCCCAGGGGGCAACATACGAGCAGTACTTC; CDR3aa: CSVAPQGATYEQYF
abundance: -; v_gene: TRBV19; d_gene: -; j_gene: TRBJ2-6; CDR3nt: TGTGCCACCTCAGGGACCGGGGCCAACGTCCTGACTTTC; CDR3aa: CATSGTGANVLTF
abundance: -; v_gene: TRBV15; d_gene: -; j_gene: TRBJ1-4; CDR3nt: TGTGCCACCAGCGCCGGTCTGGGGGGTAATGAAAAACTGTTTTTT; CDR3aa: CATSAGLGGNEKLFF
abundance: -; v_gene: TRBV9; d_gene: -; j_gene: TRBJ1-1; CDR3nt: TGTGCCAGCAGCGTAGGGGGTACAGGGTTGAACACTGAAGCTTTCTTT; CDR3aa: CASSVGGTGLNTEAFF
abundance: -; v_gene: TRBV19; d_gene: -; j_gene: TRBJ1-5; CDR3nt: TGTGCCAGTAGTATCGGGGGTTTTAGGAATCAGCCCCAGCATTTT; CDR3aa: CASSIGGFRNQPQHF
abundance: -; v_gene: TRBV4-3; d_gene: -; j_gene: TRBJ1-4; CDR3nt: TGCGCCAGCAGCCAAGAAGGAAGGGGTGGCGGTGAAAAACTGTTTTTT; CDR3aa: CASSQEGRGGGEKLFF
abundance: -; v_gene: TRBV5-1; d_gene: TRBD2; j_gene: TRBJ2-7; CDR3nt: TGCGCCAGCAGCCGCGAGGGACTAGCGGGAATTAAGAGCGCGGGGCAGTACTTC; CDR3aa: CASSREGLAGIKSAGQYF
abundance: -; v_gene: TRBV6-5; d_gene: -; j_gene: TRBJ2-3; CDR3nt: TGTGCCAGCAGTTACTCGAGGGCTAGAGACACAGATACGCAGTATTTT; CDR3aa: CASSYSRARDTDTQYF
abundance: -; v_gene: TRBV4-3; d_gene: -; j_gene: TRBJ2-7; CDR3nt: TGCGCCAGCAGCCAAGAATTTAGTAGACTCATTACCTACGAGCAGTACTTC; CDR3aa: CASSQEFSRLITYEQYF
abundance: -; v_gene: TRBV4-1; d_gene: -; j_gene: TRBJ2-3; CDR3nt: TGCGCCAGCAGCCAAGGACGGACAGATACGCAGTATTTT; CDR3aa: CASSQGRTDTQYF
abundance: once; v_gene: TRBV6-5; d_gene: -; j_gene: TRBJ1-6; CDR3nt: TGTGCCAGCAGTTACCTGGGTTCCTATAATTCACCCCTCCACTTT; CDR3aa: CASSYLGSYNSPLHF
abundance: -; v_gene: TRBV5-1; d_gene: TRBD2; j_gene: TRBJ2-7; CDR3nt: TGCGCCAGCAGCAGGGGCGGGAGCGAGCAGTACTTC; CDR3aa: CASSRGGSEQYF
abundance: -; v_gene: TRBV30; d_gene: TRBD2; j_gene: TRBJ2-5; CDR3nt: TGTGCCTGGAGTACGAGCGGGGGGGGCGAGACCCAGTACTTC; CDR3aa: CAWSTSGGGETQYF
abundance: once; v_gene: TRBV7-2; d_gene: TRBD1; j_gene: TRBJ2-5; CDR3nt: TGTGCCAGCAGCTTAGGGACAGGGTTAGAGACCCAGTACTTC; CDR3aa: CASSLGTGLETQYF
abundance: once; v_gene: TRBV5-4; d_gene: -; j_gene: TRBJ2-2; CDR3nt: TGTGCCAGCAGCCTGGGTAACCCAGGGGTTACCGGGGAGCTGTTTTTT; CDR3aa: CASSLGNPGVTGELFF
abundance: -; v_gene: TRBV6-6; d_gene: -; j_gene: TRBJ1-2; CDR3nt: TGTGCCAGCAGTTACTCGAGGGACGTAAACTATGGCTACACCTTC; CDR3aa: CASSYSRDVNYGYTF
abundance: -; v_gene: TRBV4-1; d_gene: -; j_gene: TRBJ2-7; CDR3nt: TGCGCCAGCAGCCCCAATCTAGCCGCAACCTACGAGCAGTACTTC; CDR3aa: CASSPNLAATYEQYF
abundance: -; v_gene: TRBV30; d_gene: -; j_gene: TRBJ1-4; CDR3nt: TGTGCCTGGAGAAGGGGGGTGCGGAATGAAGAAAAACTGTTTTTT; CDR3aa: CAWRRGVRNEEKLFF
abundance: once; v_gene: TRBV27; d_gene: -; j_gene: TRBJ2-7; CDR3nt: TGTGCCAGCAGTTCACTAGGGACTTCCTACGAGCAGTACTTC; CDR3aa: CASSSLGTSYEQYF
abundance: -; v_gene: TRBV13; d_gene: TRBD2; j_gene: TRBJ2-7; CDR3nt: TGTGCCAGCAGTCGCCCGGCGGGAGGGCCATTCGAGCAGTACTTC; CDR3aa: CASSRPAGGPFEQYF
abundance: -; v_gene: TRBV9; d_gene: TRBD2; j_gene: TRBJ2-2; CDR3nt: TGTGCCAGCAGCGTAGGAACGGGAGGGCCAACCGGGGAGCTGTTTTTT; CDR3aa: CASSVGTGGPTGELFF
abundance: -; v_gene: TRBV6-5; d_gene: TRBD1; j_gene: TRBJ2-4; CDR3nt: TGTGCCAGCAGGGATACAGGGGACAAAAACATTCAGTACTTC; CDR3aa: CASRDTGDKNIQYF
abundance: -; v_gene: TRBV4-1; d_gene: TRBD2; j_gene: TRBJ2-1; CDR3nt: TGCGCCAGCAGCCTATCACTAGCGGAGGAGCAGTTCTTC; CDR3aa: CASSLSLAEEQFF
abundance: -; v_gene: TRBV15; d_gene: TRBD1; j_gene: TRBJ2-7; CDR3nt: TGTGCCACCAGCACCCTAGGACAGGGAACGTCCTACGAGCAGTACTTC; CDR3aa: CATSTLGQGTSYEQYF
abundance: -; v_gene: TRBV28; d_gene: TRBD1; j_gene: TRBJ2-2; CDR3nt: TGTGCCAGCAGAATAATCCCGGGCAGGGGGCGGGACGGGGAGCTGTTTTTT; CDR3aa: CASRIIPGRGRDGELFF
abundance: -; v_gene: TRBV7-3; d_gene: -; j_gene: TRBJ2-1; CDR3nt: TGTGCCAGCAGCTTAACTTCCAGGTCCAATGAGCAGTTCTTC; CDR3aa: CASSLTSRSNEQFF
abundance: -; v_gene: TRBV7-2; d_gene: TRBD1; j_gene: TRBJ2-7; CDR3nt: TGTGCCAGCAGCTTAACCGGGACAGGGTCGGTCTCCTACGAGCAGTACTTC; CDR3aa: CASSLTGTGSVSYEQYF
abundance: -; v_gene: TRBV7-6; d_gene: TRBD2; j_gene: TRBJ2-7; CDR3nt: TGTGCCAGCAGCTTAGCGTGGGAGGGCCCGTGCGAGCAGTACTTC; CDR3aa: CASSLAWEGPCEQYF
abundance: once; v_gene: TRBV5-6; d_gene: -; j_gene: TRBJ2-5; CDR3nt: TGTGCCAGCAGCTGGCGCGAGGGTGGAGCGCGACAAGAGACCCAGTACTTC; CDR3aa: CASSWREGGARQETQYF
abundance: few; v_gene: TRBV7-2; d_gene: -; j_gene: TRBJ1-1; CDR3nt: TGTGCCAGCAGCTTGACAGGGAACACTGAAGCTTTCTTT; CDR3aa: CASSLTGNTEAFF
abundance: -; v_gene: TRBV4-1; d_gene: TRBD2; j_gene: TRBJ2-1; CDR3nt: TGCGCCAGCAGCCAAAGGGTCGGGCTAGCGGGAAGGTATGAGCAGTTCTTC; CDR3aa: CASSQRVGLAGRYEQFF
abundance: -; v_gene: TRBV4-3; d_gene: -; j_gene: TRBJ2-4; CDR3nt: TGCGCCAGCAGCCAAGGTCCTGGCGGGGTAGCCAAAAACATTCAGTACTTC; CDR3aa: CASSQGPGGVAKNIQYF
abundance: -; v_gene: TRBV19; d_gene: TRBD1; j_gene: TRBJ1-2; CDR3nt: TGTGCCAGTAGTAGACAGGGGGCTAACTATGGCTACACCTTC; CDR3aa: CASSRQGANYGYTF
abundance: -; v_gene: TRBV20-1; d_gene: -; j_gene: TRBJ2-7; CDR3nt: TGCAGCCCGAGGAAATACGAGCAGTACTTC; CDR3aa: CSPRKYEQYF
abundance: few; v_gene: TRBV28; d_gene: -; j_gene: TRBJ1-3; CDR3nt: TGTGCCAGCAGTTTAGGGGGGGGCTCTGGAAACACCATATATTTT; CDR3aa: CASSLGGGSGNTIYF
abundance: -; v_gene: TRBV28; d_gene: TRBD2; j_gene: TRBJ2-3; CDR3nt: TGTGCCAGCAGCGACCCCGTAGTAGCGGGATCAGTTCAGTATTTT; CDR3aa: CASSDPVVAGSVQYF
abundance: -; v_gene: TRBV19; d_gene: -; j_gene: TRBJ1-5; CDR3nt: TGTGCCAGTAGGCAGGTCAGCAATCAGCCCCAGCATTTT; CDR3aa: CASRQVSNQPQHF
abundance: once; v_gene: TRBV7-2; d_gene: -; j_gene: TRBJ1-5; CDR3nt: TGTGCCAGCAGCTTAGAGGCAGGGCTCAATCAGCCCCAGCATTTT; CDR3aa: CASSLEAGLNQPQHF
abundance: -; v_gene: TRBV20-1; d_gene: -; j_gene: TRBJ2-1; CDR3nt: TGCAGTGCTAGAGATATCTTAGAGCAGTTCTTC; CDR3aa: CSARDILEQFF
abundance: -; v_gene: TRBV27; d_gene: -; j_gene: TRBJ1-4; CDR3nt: TGTGCCAGCAGTTTAGGATATCGAGGGCCCCTTGAAAAACTGTTTTTT; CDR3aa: CASSLGYRGPLEKLFF
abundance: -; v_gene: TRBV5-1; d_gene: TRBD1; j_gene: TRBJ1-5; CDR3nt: TGCGCCAGCAGCGTGGGACAGGGAGGCAATCAGCCCCAGCATTTT; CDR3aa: CASSVGQGGNQPQHF
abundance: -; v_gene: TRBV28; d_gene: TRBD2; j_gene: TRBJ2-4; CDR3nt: TGTGCCAGCAGTTCCCGCGGGAGGAAGGCCAAAAACATTCAGTACTTC; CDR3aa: CASSSRGRKAKNIQYF
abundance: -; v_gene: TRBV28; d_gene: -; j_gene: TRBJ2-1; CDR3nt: TGTGCCAGCGGGGGTCAGCGGTCCCAGTTCTTC; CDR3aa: CASGGQRSQFF
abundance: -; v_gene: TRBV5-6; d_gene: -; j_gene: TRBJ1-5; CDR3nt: TGTGCCAGCAGCCCAGGGGGCAATCAGCCCCAGCATTTT; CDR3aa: CASSPGGNQPQHF
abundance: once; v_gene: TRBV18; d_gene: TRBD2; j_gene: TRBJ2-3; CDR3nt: TGTGCCAGCTCAAGAGGGACTAGCGGGAGGTTTGGAGATACGCAGTATTTT; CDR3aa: CASSRGTSGRFGDTQYF
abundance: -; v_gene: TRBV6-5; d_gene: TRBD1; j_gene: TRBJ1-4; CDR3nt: TGTGCCAGCAGTGAAGGGGGCGAAAAACTGTTTTTT; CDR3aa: CASSEGGEKLFF
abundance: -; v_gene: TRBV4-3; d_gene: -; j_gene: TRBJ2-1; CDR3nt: TGCGCCAGCAGCCAAGAATCCGGTTCCTACAATGAGCAGTTCTTC; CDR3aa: CASSQESGSYNEQFF
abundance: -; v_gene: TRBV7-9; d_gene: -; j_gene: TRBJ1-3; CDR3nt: TGTGCCAGCACCCCGGGGGTCACTGGAAACACCATATATTTT; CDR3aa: CASTPGVTGNTIYF
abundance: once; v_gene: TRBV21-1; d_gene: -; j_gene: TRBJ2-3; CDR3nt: TGTGCCAGCAGCAAATCAAGACAGGGGGCCACAGATACGCAGTATTTT; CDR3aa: CASSKSRQGATDTQYF
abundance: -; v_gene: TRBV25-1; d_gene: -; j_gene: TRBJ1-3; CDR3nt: TGTGCCAGCAGTGAATCCGCAGCTGGAAACACCATATATTTT; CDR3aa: CASSESAAGNTIYF
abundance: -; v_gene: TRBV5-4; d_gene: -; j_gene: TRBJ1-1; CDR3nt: TGTGCCAGCAGCTTGGTGGAGAGCACTGAAGCTTTCTTT; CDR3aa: CASSLVESTEAFF
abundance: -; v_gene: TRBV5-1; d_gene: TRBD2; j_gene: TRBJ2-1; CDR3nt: TGCGCCAGCAGCTTGGATCTAGCGGGAGGGTACAATGAGCAGTTCTTC; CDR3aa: CASSLDLAGGYNEQFF
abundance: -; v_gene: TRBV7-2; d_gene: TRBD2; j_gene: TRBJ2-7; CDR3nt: TGTGCCAGCAGCTCAGTAGCGGGACTTGGAAACGAGCAGTACTTC; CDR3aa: CASSSVAGLGNEQYF
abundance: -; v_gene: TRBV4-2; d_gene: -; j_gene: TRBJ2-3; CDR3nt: TGTGCCAGCAGCCAAGCGGGAGAAGATACGCAGTATTTT; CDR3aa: CASSQAGEDTQYF
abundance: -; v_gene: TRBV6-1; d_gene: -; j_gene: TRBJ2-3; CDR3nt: TGTGTCAGCATCACTCGTAGCGGACCCACAGATACGCAGTATTTT; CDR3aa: CVSITRSGPTDTQYF
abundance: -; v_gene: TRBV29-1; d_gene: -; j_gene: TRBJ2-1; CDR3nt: TGCAGCGTTGAAGGGTACAATGAGCAGTTCTTC; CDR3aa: CSVEGYNEQFF